The 31 T cell receptor beta chains below all came from one sample that was sequenced in a study of blood T cell repertoires in COVID-19. This table comes from immunoSEQ multiplex PCR, and its TCRdb copy is limited to in-frame clones, with some not included. The sample includes 110,000 to 150,000 clones, 86% of them seen just once. The sample taken for sequencing was PBMCs or T cells enriched from blood (not recorded which). Source of these receptors: a man aged 50 to 59 who had recovered from COVID-19.

The genes are TRBV9 and TRBJ1-2; D is perhaps TRBD1 (5 bases). The ends were cut back, 5 bases at V and 4 bases at J, with 18 bases in the middle. The CDR3 sequence is 15 residues long. Germline CDR1 SGDLS, CDR2 YYNGEE. The CDR3 DNA reads TGTGCCAGCAGGCCGACGCTTACAGGAGTCTATGGCTACACCTTC. This translates into CASRPTLTGVYGYTF.

The chain uses TRBV11-2 and TRBJ1-2; TRBD1 matches at 7 bases. Germline CDR1 is SGHAT and CDR2 is FQNNGV. The CDR3 sequence is 13 residues long. V gave up 7 bases and J gave up 8 bases; unmatched junction bases: 10. The CDR3 DNA reads as TGTGCCAGCAACCGAGACAGGGTCGAAGGCTACACCTTC. Translated, it gives CASNRDRVEGYTF.

J is TRBJ1-2 and V is TRBV15; tentatively, D is TRBD1 (6 bases). The CDR3 has 16 residues. With 0 bases removed from V and 2 bases from J, the gap between germline ends came to 13 bases. Germline V gene lookup returns CDR1 LNHNV and CDR2 YYDKDF (reference sequence). CDR3 region: CATSRDVTGQNYGYTF. The CDR3 DNA reads as TGTGCCACCAGCAGAGATGTTACAGGACAGAACTATGGCTACACCTTC.

This rearrangement joins TRBV5-1 to TRBJ2-7; a weak D match, TRBD1 (6 bases). Germline V gives CDR1 SGHRS, CDR2 YFSETQ. V was shortened by 4 bases and J by 5 bases, with 19 bases between the two germline ends. The CDR3 is 15 amino acids. CDR3 bases: TGCGCCAGCAGCCCCCGTGGGGGCCCTGCCCACGAGCAGTACTTC. It translates to CASSPRGGPAHEQYF.

V gene TRBV4-3 combines with J gene TRBJ2-3; TRBD1 matches 7 bases. Looked up from germline, CDR1 is LGHNA and CDR2 is YSLEER. After removal of 3 bases from V and 3 bases from J, the junction contained 12 bases not matched to a gene. CDR3 length: 17 amino acids. CDR3 protein: CASSQDLRDSLTDTQYF. CDR3 in DNA: TGCGCCAGCAGCCAGGATCTTCGGGACAGTTTGACAGATACGCAGTATTTT.

The rearrangement links TRBV7-8 to TRBJ1-3, with TRBD1 as a possible D gene (6 bases). V gave up 4 bases and J gave up 1 base, with 11 bases separating them. Germline lookup yields CDR1 SGHVS and CDR2 FQNEAQ. This CDR3 is 15 amino acids long. The CDR3 spells CASSSPGESGNTIYF. CDR3 nucleotide sequence: TGTGCCAGCAGCTCCCCAGGGGAATCTGGAAACACCATATATTTT.

This chain joins TRBV28 and TRBJ1-6; no firm D call. The V gene's germline CDR1 is MDHEN and CDR2 SYDVKM. Trimming took off 11 bases at V and 3 bases at J, with 5 bases between the two ends. The CDR3 consists of 11 residues. CDR3 DNA: TGTGCCTCCCGCTATAATTCACCCCTCCACTTT. Its protein product is CASRYNSPLHF.

This clone was counted once. J is TRBJ2-1 and V is TRBV5-1; no definite D call. The germline CDR1 and CDR2 sequences are SGHRS and YFSETQ. Trimming cost V 3 bases and J 7 bases, with 14 bases left between them. The CDR3 extends over 14 amino acids. The CDR3 nucleotides are TGCGCCAGCAGCTCAACCCCTCAGAGGAATGAGCAGTTCTTC. Translating it yields CASSSTPQRNEQFF.

The chain links TRBV6-1 to TRBJ1-2; possibly TRBD1 for D (5 bases). Germline V gene lookup returns CDR1 MNHNS and CDR2 SASEGT. Trimming removed 1 base from V and 4 bases from J, with 10 bases in between. This CDR3 region has 14 residues. The CDR3 sequence is CASSEEWQGYGYTF. The CDR3, as DNA: TGTGCCAGCAGTGAAGAGTGGCAGGGCTATGGCTACACCTTC.

This chain links TRBV10-3 with TRBJ2-3; no clear D gene. The ends were cut back, 4 bases at V and 2 bases at J, with 10 bases in the middle. The germline V gene has CDR1 ENHRY and CDR2 SYGVKD. This CDR3 region has 14 residues. Written as DNA, the CDR3 is TGTGCCATCAGTGTTGGTAGCCTCACAGATACGCAGTATTTT. This gives the protein CAISVGSLTDTQYF.

The gene calls are TRBV5-1 and TRBJ1-5; a weak D match, TRBD1 (5 bases). The CDR3 loop spans 14 amino acids. Trimming pared 0 bases from V and 6 bases from J, leaving 10 bases between. From germline, CDR1 is SGHRS and CDR2 YFSETQ. CDR3 region: CASSLGRVGQPQHF. The CDR3 coding sequence is TGCGCCAGCAGCTTGGGCAGGGTGGGTCAGCCCCAGCATTTT.

This sequence joins TRBV28 and TRBJ1-5, with 8 positions matching TRBD1. Germline CDR1 MDHEN, CDR2 SYDVKM. The CDR3 loop spans 19 amino acids. V trimming: 5 bases; J trimming: 2 bases; junction bases outside the gene matches: 17. In DNA, the CDR3 is TGTGCCAGCAGTCCCTACACCGGGACAGGCTCTATGGGCAATCAGCCCCAGCATTTT. Translating it yields CASSPYTGTGSMGNQPQHF.

The gene calls are TRBV7-8 and TRBJ1-1, with a possible D match to TRBD1 (5 bases). Trimming stripped 5 bases from V and 0 bases from J, with 13 bases between. From germline, CDR1 is SGHVS and CDR2 FQNEAQ. This CDR3 contains 15 residues. CDR3 loop: CASSAPGGLNTEAFF. The CDR3 DNA reads as TGTGCCAGCAGCGCCCCGGGGGGTTTGAACACTGAAGCTTTCTTT.

V gene TRBV4-3 combines with J gene TRBJ1-2; the D is unclear. V lost 0 bases, J lost 6 bases, and 11 bases lay in between. This CDR3 is built from 14 residues. From germline, CDR1 is LGHNA and CDR2 YSLEER. CDR3 DNA: TGCGCCAGCAGCCAAGAAAGGAGGGCCGATGGCTACACCTTC. Residues: CASSQERRADGYTF.

The chain carries TRBV28 and TRBJ1-2; D remains unclear. V shed 5 bases and J shed 3 bases, with 10 bases lying between them. CDR1 and CDR2 (germline): MDHEN, SYDVKM. This CDR3 is built from 13 residues. The CDR3 loop reads CASSPRQYYGYTF. DNA of the CDR3: TGTGCCAGCAGTCCCCGACAATACTATGGCTACACCTTC.

V and J are TRBV13 and TRBJ1-1, with 9 bases aligning to TRBD1. CDR1 and CDR2 (germline): PRHDT, FYEKMQ (reference sequence). The CDR3 is 15 residues long. After removal of 0 bases from V and 5 bases from J, the junction contained 4 bases not matched to a gene. The CDR3 loop is CASSLGDRGYTEAFF. CDR3 DNA: TGTGCCAGCAGCTTAGGGGACAGGGGTTATACTGAAGCTTTCTTT.

The chain couples TRBV7-3 to TRBJ2-5, with TRBD2 identical over 7 bases. V lost 5 bases to trimming and J lost 2 bases; unmatched junction nucleotides: 8. This CDR3 is built from 15 residues. CDR1 is SGHTA, CDR2 FQGTGA, per germline. The DNA of the CDR3 is TGTGCCAGCAGCCGAAGTAGCGGGCCTCAAGAGACCCAGTACTTC. This translates into CASSRSSGPQETQYF. The full variable domain, its missing parts supplied by reference TRBV7-3 and TRBJ2-5, is GAGVSQTPSNKVTEKGKYVELRCDPISGHTALYWYRQSLGQGPEFLIYFQGTGAADDSGLPNDRFFAVRPEGSVSTLKIQRTERGDSAVYLCASSRSSGPQETQYFGPGTRLLVL.

This sequence joins TRBV28 and TRBJ1-2; D is unresolved. V was pared by 1 base and J by 2 bases, with 11 bases between. Germline V gene data show CDR1 as MDHEN and CDR2 as SYDVKM. The CDR3 loop spans 15 amino acids. As DNA, the CDR3 is TGTGCCAGCAGTTTATTCGGGGAGGAGAACTATGGCTACACCTTC. This encodes CASSLFGEENYGYTF.

V usage is TRBV7-2 and J usage is TRBJ1-5; D gene unclear. V was shortened by 1 base and J by 4 bases, with 14 bases between the two germline ends. Per the germline V gene, CDR1 is SGHTA and CDR2 is FQGNSA. This CDR3 comprises 16 residues. CDR3: CASSLVLSSRNQPQHF. CDR3 DNA: TGTGCCAGCAGCTTAGTTTTGAGTTCCAGGAATCAGCCCCAGCATTTT.

This clone came up once. The chain joins TRBV7-3 to TRBJ2-5, with a weak D call TRBD2 (5 bases). Trimming stripped 2 bases from V and 9 bases from J, with 16 bases between. CDR1 is SGHTA and CDR2 is FQGTGA in the germline V gene. This CDR3 comprises 14 residues. The CDR3 reads CASSLGLRSEAQYF. DNA of the CDR3: TGTGCCAGCAGCTTAGGGCTACGGTCGGAGGCCCAGTACTTC.

The V and J genes are TRBV2 and TRBJ2-7, with 7 bases matching TRBD1. CDR3 length equals 12 residues. Germline trimming cut 7 bases from V and 5 bases from J; bases unmatched to any gene: 5. CDR1 SNHLY and CDR2 FYNNEI come from the germline V gene. The CDR3 coding sequence is TGTGCCAGCAAGGGACAGTGGAACGAGCAGTACGTC. Its protein product is CASKGQWNEQYV.

The rearrangement joins TRBV19 to TRBJ2-7; 8 bases are a match to TRBD1. The CDR3 has 16 amino acids. After removal of 4 bases from V and 3 bases from J, the junction contained 11 bases not matched to a gene. Germline assignment: CDR1 LNHDA and CDR2 SQIVND (reference sequence). The CDR3 DNA reads TGTGCCAGTAGTAGTCGTCCCGGGACAGGCCACTACGAGCAGTACTTC. Residues: CASSSRPGTGHYEQYF. The full variable domain, rest sourced from reference TRBV19 and TRBJ2-7, is DGGITQSPKYLFRKEGQNVTLSCEQNLNHDAMYWYRQDPGQGLRLIYYSQIVNDFQKGDIAEGYSVSREKKESFPLTVTSAQKNPTAFYLCASSSRPGTGHYEQYFGPGTRLTVT.

This clone was detected once. The rearrangement uses TRBV7-2 and TRBJ2-3, with a tentative D call TRBD2 (6 bases). This CDR3 spans 15 amino acids. The V gene's germline CDR1 is SGHTA and CDR2 FQGNSA. Between the trimmed V and J ends, which lost 7 bases and 4 bases, there was a span of 18 bases. The CDR3 here is CASMIMGWGADTQYF. The CDR3 nucleotides read TGTGCCAGCATGATTATGGGCTGGGGGGCAGATACGCAGTATTTT.

The rearrangement joins TRBV7-8 to TRBJ1-5, with D possibly being TRBD1 (6 bases). Germline V gene lookup returns CDR1 SGHVS and CDR2 FQNEAQ. V was cut by 5 bases and J by 7 bases, with 21 bases left in between. The CDR3 length is 16 residues. The CDR3, as DNA: TGTGCCAGCAGCCCGAGGACGGCGGCGCAGGGGCAGCCCCAGCATTTT. Amino acid sequence: CASSPRTAAQGQPQHF.

This chain uses TRBV10-3 with TRBJ2-1; the match to TRBD2 covers 7 bases. V lost 2 bases to trimming and J lost 7 bases; unmatched junction nucleotides: 5. This CDR3 is built from 14 residues. CDR1 and CDR2 (germline): ENHRY, SYGVKD. The chain's CDR3 is CAISEGGSKNEQFF. The DNA for the CDR3 is TGTGCCATCAGTGAGGGCGGGAGTAAAAATGAGCAGTTCTTC.

The V gene is TRBV19, the J gene TRBJ2-5, with D possibly matching TRBD2 (7 bases). CDR1 and CDR2 (germline): LNHDA, SQIVND (reference sequence). V was pared by 10 bases and J by 5 bases, with 23 bases between. This CDR3 region has 15 residues. This chain's CDR3 is CATTQGRGLGETQYF. In nucleotides, the CDR3 is TGTGCCACCACCCAGGGGCGGGGGCTGGGGGAGACCCAGTACTTC.

The rearrangement links TRBV20-1 to TRBJ2-7, with 9 bases that match TRBD1. V dropped 3 bases and J dropped 3; count of bases not matched to a gene: 6. Germline CDR1 reads DFQATT; CDR2 reads SNEGSKA (reference sequence). The CDR3 consists of 14 residues. CDR3: CSASPGTGNYEQYF. CDR3 coding DNA: TGCAGTGCTAGTCCAGGGACAGGGAACTACGAGCAGTACTTC.

As concerns this clone: Additional DNA sequences in this sample encode the identical CDR3. The rearrangement joins TRBV5-1 to TRBJ2-3; 10 nucleotides line up with TRBD2. Germline values: CDR1 SGHRS, CDR2 YFSETQ. CDR3 size: 15 residues. The V segment lost 2 bases and the J segment 1 base; nucleotides outside the gene matches: 1. The CDR3 is CASSLGTSGTDTQYF. The CDR3 DNA follows: TGCGCCAGCAGCTTAGGGACTAGCGGCACAGATACGCAGTATTTT.

This chain connects TRBV6-2 or TRBV6-3 to TRBJ1-5; no firm D call. The CDR3 has 16 residues. Trimming pared 0 bases from V and 0 bases from J, leaving 9 bases between. Germline assignment: CDR1 MNHEY and CDR2 SVGEGT. The CDR3 sequence is CASSYSRGNSNQPQHF. The DNA for the CDR3 is TGTGCCAGCAGTTACTCGAGAGGGAATAGCAATCAGCCCCAGCATTTT.

The chain uses TRBV18 and TRBJ2-1; 10 positions match TRBD2. Germline CDR1 KGHSH, CDR2 LQKENI. V lost 5 bases and J lost 3; bases outside the gene matches: 7. CDR3 length equals 16 residues. The CDR3 sequence: CASSSRLAGDYNEQFF. The DNA for the CDR3 is TGTGCCAGCTCATCTCGACTAGCGGGCGACTACAATGAGCAGTTCTTC.

The V gene is TRBV7-9, the J gene TRBJ2-1, with no clear D. The CDR3 consists of 15 residues. V was shortened by 2 bases and J by 0 bases, with 8 bases between the two germline ends. CDR1 and CDR2 (germline): SEHNR, FQNEAQ (reference sequence). Here the CDR3 DNA reads TGTGCCAGCAGCTTACCCTCCGGCTCCTACAATGAGCAGTTCTTC. It codes for CASSLPSGSYNEQFF. The entire variable domain, with the rest obtained from reference TRBV7-9 and TRBJ2-1, is as follows: DTGVSQNPRHKITKRGQNVTFRCDPISEHNRLYWYRQTLGQGPEFLTYFQNEAQLEKSRLLSDRFSAERPKGSFSTLEIQRTEQGDSAMYLCASSLPSGSYNEQFFGPGTRLTVL.